The clone carrying this T cell receptor (beta chain) was seen more than once but under ten times. Its cognate antigen is unknown. The length of the CDR3 is 14 residues. Germline values: CDR1 SEHNR, CDR2 FQNEAQ (reference sequence). Trimming removed 0 bases from V and 2 bases from J, with 8 bases in between. The sample is drawn from a study of post-analysis software for immune sequencing data. General study points: With TRBV5-6, TRBV5-1 and TRBV20-1 included, about five TRBV segments were more frequent in patients than in controls.

The TCR beta cDNA libraries contained unique molecular identifiers. In TCRdb, the PCR reads were re-called with MiXCR into one record per CDR3 protein. The table lists hundreds of thousands of distinct CDR3 sequences, roughly 45% of them singletons. The sequence came from a girl between 10 and 17 years old with multiple sclerosis. Sequencing was performed on blood. J is TRBJ2-7 and V is TRBV7-9; D is unclear. CDR3 sequence (DNA): TGTGCCAGCAGCTTAGCTCTGGTGCCCTACGAGCAGTACTTC. It translates to CASSLALVPYEQYF.